This T cell receptor beta chain is drawn from a study of T cell repertoires in cytomegalovirus infection. Study outcomes and limitations: Adding up the frequency of public TCR beta families identified people who carried CMV plus the relevant HLA.

V was clipped by 2 bases and J by 5 bases; unmatched bases: 12. The CDR3 contains 17 residues. Looked up from germline, CDR1 is MNHEY and CDR2 is SVGAGI. To note about this clonotype: The antigen is not known.

Using its own MiXCR run on the reads, TCRdb lists one record per CDR3 protein. This sample has some 310,000 distinct CDR3 sequences, with around 25% found just once. V usage is TRBV6-5 and J usage is TRBJ2-4, with 7 positions matching TRBD2. The specimen was cultured PBMCs, collected from culture after CMV antigen stimulation. This clonotype was sampled from a human donor in good health (CMV status not recorded). Some clones in this sample may be carry-over from other donors' samples. In nucleotides, the CDR3 is TGTGCCAGCAGTTACCCAAGTACGGGAGGCGTAGAAAACATTCAGTACTTC. Its translation is CASSYPSTGGVENIQYF.